The clone carrying this T cell receptor beta chain was seen many times. Its target is not known. Noted time point: patch test 2, 6 weeks after DPC sensitization. Treatment denoted: therapeutic diphenylcyclopropenone sensitization with weekly scalp DPC. Germline V gene data show CDR1 as SGHDT and CDR2 as YYEEEE. Trimming cost V 0 bases and J 0 bases, with 15 bases left between them. This CDR3 contains 17 residues. This entry comes from a study of human T cells and chemical hapten exposure. TCRdb re-called the RACE reads through MiXCR, storing one row per CDR3 protein. The sample has 360,000 or so distinct CDR3 sequences, about 6% seen once. Study results and caveats: No alteration of TCRs above 1 in 1000 frequency was seen with DPC sensitization.

The sequencing here drew on whole blood, taken in connection with sensitization to the hapten diphenylcyclopropenone (DPC). The source of this sequence is a woman aged 18-29 years with alopecia areata. Some clones in this sample may be carry-over from other donors' samples. The chain employs TRBV5-6 and TRBJ2-5; no clear D gene. This CDR3 reads CASSLGPLKRYQETQYF. The CDR3 nucleotides are TGTGCCAGCAGCTTGGGGCCCCTAAAGAGGTACCAAGAGACCCAGTACTTC.